The 5 T cell receptor beta chains given below trace back to one sample, sequenced in a study of blood T cells in healthy people across ages (dated by TCRdb to about 2015). Receptors were amplified or captured by 5' RACE. TCRdb names Illumina HiSeq 2500 as the instrument used. The second PCR ran for about 7 to 11 cycles and used a J-beta primer mix along with a sample-barcoded 5' primer. TCRdb trimmed the raw reads at Q25, called clones with MiXCR and kept productive beta chains. Each entry is one CDR3 protein sequence, shown with its most common DNA and genes. The sample table records about 1,400,000 distinct CDR3 sequences; 42% of these occur just once. Roughly 7.9% of the sample is taken by the ten largest. Source material: blood. The receptors stem from a young woman in good health.

In its sample, this clonotype was seen once. The V gene is TRBV6-2 or TRBV6-3, the J gene TRBJ2-7; TRBD1 might be the D (5 bases). Germline loops: CDR1 MNHEY, CDR2 SVGEGT. With 8 bases removed from V and 3 bases from J, the gap between germline ends came to 11 bases. CDR3 length: 12 amino acids. This CDR3 reads CASADSLYEQYF. CDR3 in DNA: TGTGCCAGCGCCGACAGCCTCTACGAGCAGTACTTC.

This clonotype has more than one count but fewer than ten. The chain has TRBV25-1 and TRBJ1-1; D ambiguous. V was trimmed by 6 bases and J by 1 base, leaving 15 bases between them. This CDR3 contains 15 residues. Germline CDR1 and CDR2: MGHDK and SYGVNS. CDR3 sequence reads: CASRGLDRGNTEAFF. In DNA, the CDR3 is TGTGCCAGCAGGGGGTTGGACCGGGGGAACACTGAAGCTTTCTTT.

This chain links TRBV29-1 with TRBJ1-1, with TRBD1 identical over 8 bases. The V segment lost 7 bases and the J segment 1 base; nucleotides outside the gene matches: 11. The CDR3 sequence is 15 residues long. CDR1 SQVTM and CDR2 ANQGSEA come from the germline V gene. The CDR3 coding sequence is TGCAGCGGCAGTTCAGGACAGGGTAAGAACACTGAAGCTTTCTTT. It yields the protein CSGSSGQGKNTEAFF. The full variable domain, in which reference TRBV29-1 and TRBJ1-1 provide the parts outside the CDR3, is SAVISQKPSRDICQRGTSLTIQCQVDSQVTMMFWYRQQPGQSLTLIATANQGSEATYESGFVIDKFPISRPNLTFSTLTVSNMSPEDSSIYLCSGSSGQGKNTEAFFGQGTRLTVV.

As concerns this clonotype: A much larger clone differs by one base, so this may be a read error. This chain joins TRBV20-1 and TRBJ1-4; D uncertain. The CDR3 runs 15 residues. Trimming took off 1 base at V and 7 bases at J, with 16 bases between the two ends. Germline assignment: CDR1 DFQATT and CDR2 SNEGSKA (reference sequence). The CDR3 DNA follows: TGCAGTGCTAGAGCCCAATATGAAGTAGGTGAAAAACTGTTTTTT. Its protein is CSARAQYEVGEKLFF.

This chain connects TRBV6-2 or TRBV6-3 to TRBJ2-1; D might be TRBD2 (5 bases). The CDR3 totals 14 residues. V was shortened by 0 bases and J by 10 bases, with 13 bases between the two germline ends. The germline gives CDR1 MNHEY, CDR2 SVGEGT. The CDR3 DNA is TGTGCCAGCAGTTACTCGATCGAGGGCACCGAGCAGTTCTTC. It translates to CASSYSIEGTEQFF.